This T cell receptor (beta chain) comes out of a study of T cell responses to AZD1222 COVID-19 vaccine. Study results and caveats: Vaccine-associated CD4 TCRs ranged over spike, dominating at 160-218 and 743-854. Reports say nearly half of spike-specific TCRs go after unmutated variant regions. The donors showed a predominance of white British ancestry and of females, with possible underestimation of clonal diversity.

V shed 4 bases, J shed 5 bases, and the junction held 7 bases outside the gene matches. Germline V gene data show CDR1 as LGHDT and CDR2 as YNNKEL (reference sequence). This CDR3 is built from 15 residues. The count of this clone is one. As yet, its antigen is unknown. Only in-frame clones appear in the TCRdb table, and some are missing; sequencing was by immunoSEQ multiplex PCR. In the table there are approximately 160,000 clones, around nine tenths of which are singletons. The sequence was obtained from an adult in good health. The V gene is TRBV3-1 (or the pseudogene TRBV3-2), the J gene TRBJ1-2; 10 bases map to TRBD1. The sequencing used peripheral blood, collected on day 0 of AZD1222 vaccination. CDR3 amino acids: CASSPSGTGAYGYTF. The CDR3 bases are TGTGCCAGCAGCCCCTCTGGGACAGGGGCTTATGGCTACACCTTC.